This TCR beta chain emerged from a study of blood T cells in healthy people across ages. PCR was performed a second time for about 7 to 11 cycles using a sample-barcoded 5' primer and a J-beta primer mix. TCRdb ran MiXCR on the 5' RACE reads and lists one entry per CDR3 protein. The sample consists of 650,000 to 800,000 distinct CDR3 sequences, roughly 44% of them appearing once. CDR3 length equals 15 residues. Germline loops: CDR1 DFQATT, CDR2 SNEGSKA (reference sequence). Unmatched junction bases numbered 3, after V lost 4 bases and J lost 0 bases. The chain links TRBV20-1 to TRBJ2-1, with 10 bases aligning to TRBD1. This sequence was found in a man between 60 and 75 years old in good health. Sample: blood. The CDR3 is CSAIRDRGSYNEQFF. Written as DNA, the CDR3 is TGCAGTGCTATCAGGGACAGGGGCTCCTACAATGAGCAGTTCTTC.